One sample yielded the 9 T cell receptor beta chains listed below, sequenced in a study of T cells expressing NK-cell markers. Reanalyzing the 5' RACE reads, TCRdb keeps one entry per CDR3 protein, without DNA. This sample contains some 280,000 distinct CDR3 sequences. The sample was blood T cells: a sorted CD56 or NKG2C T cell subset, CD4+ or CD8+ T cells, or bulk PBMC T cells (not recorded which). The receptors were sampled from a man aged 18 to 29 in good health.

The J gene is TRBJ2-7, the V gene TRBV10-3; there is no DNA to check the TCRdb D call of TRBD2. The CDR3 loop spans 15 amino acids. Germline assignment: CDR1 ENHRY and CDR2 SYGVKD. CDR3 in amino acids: CAISIGTRLPYEQYF.

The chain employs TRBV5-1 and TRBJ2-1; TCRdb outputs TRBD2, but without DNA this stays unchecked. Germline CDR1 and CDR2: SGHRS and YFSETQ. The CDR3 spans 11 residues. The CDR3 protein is CASRDETKQFF. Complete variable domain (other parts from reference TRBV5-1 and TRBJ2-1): KAGVTQTPRYLIKTRGQQVTLSCSPISGHRSVSWYQQTPGQGLQFLFEYFSETQRNKGNFPGRFSGRQFSNSRSEMNVSTLELGDSALYLCASRDETKQFFGPGTRLTVL.

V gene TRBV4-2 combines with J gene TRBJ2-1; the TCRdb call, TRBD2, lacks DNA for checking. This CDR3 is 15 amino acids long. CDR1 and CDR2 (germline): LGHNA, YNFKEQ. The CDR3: CASSQDFLAANEQFF.

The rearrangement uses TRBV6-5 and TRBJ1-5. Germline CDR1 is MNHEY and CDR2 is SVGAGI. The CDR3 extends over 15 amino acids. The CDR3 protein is CASSYPDRALEPQHF.

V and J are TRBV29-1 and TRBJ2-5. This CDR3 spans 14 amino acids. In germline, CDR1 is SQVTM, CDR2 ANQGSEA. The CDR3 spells CSAYLVGIRETQYF.

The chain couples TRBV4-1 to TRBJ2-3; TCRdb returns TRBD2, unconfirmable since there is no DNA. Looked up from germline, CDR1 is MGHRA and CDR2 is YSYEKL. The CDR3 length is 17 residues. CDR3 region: CASSQVGTSGATDTQYF.

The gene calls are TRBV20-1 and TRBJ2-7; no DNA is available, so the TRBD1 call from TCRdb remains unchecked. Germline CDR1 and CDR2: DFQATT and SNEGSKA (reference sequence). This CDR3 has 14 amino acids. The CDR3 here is CSARLWTGGYEQYF.

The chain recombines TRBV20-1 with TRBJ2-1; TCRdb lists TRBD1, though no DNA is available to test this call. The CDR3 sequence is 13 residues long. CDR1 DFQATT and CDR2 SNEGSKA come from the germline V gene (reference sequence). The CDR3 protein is CSAPADLYNEQFF.

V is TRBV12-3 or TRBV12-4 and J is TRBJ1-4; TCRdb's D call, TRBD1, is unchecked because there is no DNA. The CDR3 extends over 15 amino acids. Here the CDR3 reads CASSLQGTTNEKLFF.